The subject of this entry is one TCR beta chain. The antigen is undetermined. This entry belongs to a study of T cell responses to AZD1222 COVID-19 vaccine. Study-level background: Second-dose recipients at about 4 or about 12 weeks were treated as one pooled group. The study's findings and limits: The reported proportion of spike-specific TCRs targeting unmutated variant regions was nearly half. Only a handful of AZD1222 recipients, six or seven in all, had baseline seropositivity.

The table came from immunoSEQ multiplex PCR; TCRdb's copy has only in-frame clones and leaves some out. This repertoire shows roughly 100,000 clones, roughly 87% found once; its top ten account for 4% to 5.5%. This material consisted of peripheral blood, taken on day 0 of AZD1222 vaccination. The TCR sequence derives from an adult in good health.

The CDR3 region is CASSWGMAGNTIYF. The CDR3 DNA sequence: TGTGCCAGCAGCTGGGGTATGGCTGGAAACACCATATATTTT. The rearrangement links TRBV11-2 to TRBJ1-3; D ambiguous. V shed 4 bases and J shed 2 bases, with 9 bases lying between them. Looked up from germline, CDR1 is SGHAT and CDR2 is FQNNGV. The CDR3 contains 14 residues.